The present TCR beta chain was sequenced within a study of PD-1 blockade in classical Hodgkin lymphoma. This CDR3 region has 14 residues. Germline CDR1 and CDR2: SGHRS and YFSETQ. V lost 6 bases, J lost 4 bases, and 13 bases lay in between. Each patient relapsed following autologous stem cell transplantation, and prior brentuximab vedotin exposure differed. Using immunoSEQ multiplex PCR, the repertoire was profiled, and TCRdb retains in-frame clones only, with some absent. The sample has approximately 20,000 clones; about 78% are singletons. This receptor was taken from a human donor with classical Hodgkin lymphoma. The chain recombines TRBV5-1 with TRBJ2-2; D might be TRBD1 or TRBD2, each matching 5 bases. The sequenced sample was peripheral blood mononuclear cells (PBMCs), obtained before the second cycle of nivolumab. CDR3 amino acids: CASTRDGGTGELFF. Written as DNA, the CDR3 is TGCGCCAGCACCAGGGACGGCGGCACCGGGGAGCTGTTTTTT.